This TCR beta chain was sequenced during a study of T cells in Graves' hyperthyroidism and ophthalmopathy. Each diagnosis drew on symptoms, thyroxine, TRAb, thyroid ultrasound and orbital computed tomography findings. This CDR3 contains 14 residues. Germline assignment: CDR1 SGHVS and CDR2 FNYEAQ. The CDR3 regions of TCR beta were amplified from RNA transcripts. HTBI primers were the set used in a first-round RT-PCR of the TCR CDR3. TCRdb reanalysed the multiplex PCR reads using MiXCR and keeps one entry per CDR3 protein. The profile covers 450,000 to 700,000 distinct CDR3 sequences, with about half appearing a single time and about 20% taken by the ten largest.

The gene calls are TRBV7-6 and TRBJ2-5; D is perhaps TRBD2 (6 bases). The J call is uncertain, as TRBJ2-7 better fits the DNA end. The origin of this receptor is an adult woman with Graves' disease, either hyperthyroidism or ophthalmopathy (not recorded which). Material: peripheral blood or thyroid tissue (not recorded which). The CDR3 spells CASSPEGLTYEQYF. CDR3 nucleotides: TGTGCCAGCAGCCCTGAGGGACTGACCTACGAGCAGTACTTC.